This T cell receptor beta chain was observed in a study of T-cell reconstitution after alpha-beta-depleted transplantation in children. V was clipped by 3 bases and J by 0 bases; unmatched bases: 1. Germline V gene data show CDR1 as SGHKS and CDR2 as YYEKEE (reference sequence). The CDR3 runs to 15 residues. This clonotype was seen at least ten times. Unique molecular identifiers featured in how the TCRbeta library was prepared. TCRdb redid the calling of the PCR reads with MiXCR, one entry per CDR3 protein. The sample shows a few hundred thousand distinct CDR3 sequences, 27% of them seen only once. The rearrangement joins TRBV5-5 to TRBJ2-1, with 9 bases that match TRBD1. Material: PBMCs, obtained before TCRalphabeta/CD19-depleted stem cell transplant. This clonotype was obtained from a boy under three years old with Wiskott-Aldrich syndrome, due to receive a stem cell transplant. The CDR3 loop reads CASSWDRDSYNEQFF. CDR3 coding DNA: TGTGCCAGCAGCTGGGACAGGGACTCCTACAATGAGCAGTTCTTC.